These 25 T cell receptor beta chains were all obtained from the same sample, sequenced in a study of human T cells and chemical hapten exposure. Regarding time point: patch test 2, 6 weeks after DPC sensitization. The treatment denotes: therapeutic diphenylcyclopropenone sensitization with weekly scalp DPC. Each CDR3 protein is one row after TCRdb ran MiXCR on the RACE reads. The sample shows about 380,000 distinct CDR3 sequences, about 6% of them seen only once. Source: whole blood, taken in connection with sensitization to the hapten diphenylcyclopropenone (DPC). These TCRs come from a woman between 18 and 30 years old with alopecia areata. Some clones in this sample may be carry-over from other donors' samples.

V usage is TRBV5-1 and J usage is TRBJ1-1; D gene ambiguous. Trimming stripped 1 base from V and 0 bases from J, with 16 bases between. Germline V gene data show CDR1 as SGHRS and CDR2 as YFSETQ. CDR3 length equals 17 residues. DNA of the CDR3: TGCGCCAGCAGCTTGCAAGGGCTTTCGGTAATGAACACTGAAGCTTTCTTT. It encodes CASSLQGLSVMNTEAFF.

This clonotype was counted ten times or more. The V and J genes are TRBV20-1 and TRBJ1-5; D may be TRBD1 (5 bases). The CDR3 sequence is 13 residues long. In germline, CDR1 is DFQATT, CDR2 SNEGSKA (reference sequence). With 5 bases removed from V and 1 base from J, the gap between germline ends came to 9 bases. For the CDR3, the DNA is TGCAGTGCTCTGGGGGGAAGCAATCAGCCCCAGCATTTT. This translates into CSALGGSNQPQHF.

This clonotype was detected many times. The chain has TRBV10-3 and TRBJ1-6, with D unclear. Germline V lookup: CDR1 ENHRY, CDR2 SYGVKD. The CDR3 is 14 residues long. The ends were cut back, 2 bases at V and 5 bases at J, with 7 bases in the middle. The CDR3 reads CAISEPRDNSPLHF. The DNA of the CDR3 is TGTGCCATCAGTGAGCCACGGGATAATTCACCCCTCCACTTT.

The rearrangement uses TRBV3-1 and TRBJ2-1; 11 nucleotides align to TRBD2. With V trimmed by 1 base and J by 5 bases, 4 bases remained unmatched. Per the germline V gene, CDR1 is LGHDT and CDR2 is YNNKEL (reference sequence). The CDR3 length is 16 residues. The CDR3 nucleotides read TGTGCCAGCAGCCAAGTCCCTAGCGGGGGGCACAATGAGCAGTTCTTC. It encodes CASSQVPSGGHNEQFF.

This clonotype was detected only a few times. The rearrangement links TRBV2 to TRBJ2-3; D gene unclear. Trimming left V 3 bases short and J 4 bases short, with 11 bases between. CDR1 is SNHLY and CDR2 is FYNNEI in the germline V gene. This CDR3 contains 14 residues. CDR3 sequence: CASSDVGRSDTQYF. The CDR3 nucleotides read TGTGCCAGCAGTGATGTAGGAAGGTCAGATACGCAGTATTTT.

The CDR3 here is CASSYVPGADTEAFF. Written as DNA, the CDR3 is TGTGCCAGCAGTTACGTGCCAGGGGCGGACACTGAAGCTTTCTTT. The chain combines TRBV6-5 with TRBJ1-1; D possibly corresponds to TRBD1 (6 bases). Germline loops: CDR1 MNHEY, CDR2 SVGAGI. CDR3 length: 15 residues. With 2 bases removed from V and 3 bases from J, the gap between germline ends came to 13 bases.

The chain uses TRBV29-1 and TRBJ2-5; 9 bases are a match to TRBD2. Germline V gives CDR1 SQVTM, CDR2 ANQGSEA. The length of the CDR3 is 14 residues. V dropped 3 bases and J dropped 5; count of bases not matched to a gene: 7. The CDR3 bases are TGCAGCGTTGAGTTAGCTAGCGGGGTTGAGACCCAGTACTTC. This translates into CSVELASGVETQYF. The whole variable domain, remainder taken from reference TRBV29-1 and TRBJ2-5, is SAVISQKPSRDICQRGTSLTIQCQVDSQVTMMFWYRQQPGQSLTLIATANQGSEATYESGFVIDKFPISRPNLTFSTLTVSNMSPEDSSIYLCSVELASGVETQYFGPGTRLLVL.

A few counts support this clonotype. The genes are TRBV6-2 or TRBV6-3 and TRBJ2-1, with 9 bases lining up with TRBD2. Germline CDR1 reads MNHEY; CDR2 reads SVGEGT. V was pared by 4 bases and J by 5 bases, with 6 bases of the junction left unmatched. CDR3 length: 15 amino acids. The CDR3 bases are TGTGCCAGCAGTTCCCTAGCGGGGAGCCACAATGAGCAGTTCTTC. It yields the protein CASSSLAGSHNEQFF.

This clonotype was recorded a few times. The chain combines TRBV11-2 with TRBJ2-6; D not resolved. The CDR3 has 15 residues. Germline V gene lookup returns CDR1 SGHAT and CDR2 FQNNGV. V dropped 4 bases and J dropped 0 bases, with 7 bases sitting between them. The CDR3 here is CASSYYYSGANVLTF. The CDR3 DNA reads as TGTGCCAGCAGCTACTACTACTCTGGGGCCAACGTCCTGACTTTC.

V is TRBV12-3 or TRBV12-4 and J is TRBJ1-5; the D is unclear. CDR3 length: 14 amino acids. Trimming left V 1 base short and J 3 bases short, with 7 bases between. This CDR3 is CASSLGQNNQPQHF. CDR3 DNA: TGTGCCAGCAGTTTAGGGCAGAACAATCAGCCCCAGCATTTT.

In this sample, this clonotype turned up many times. The V gene is TRBV6-6, the J gene TRBJ2-3; weak D call: TRBD1 (5 bases). CDR1 and CDR2 (germline): MNHNY, SVGAGI (reference sequence). CDR3 length: 18 residues. Trimming cost V 0 bases and J 0 bases, with 16 bases left between them. CDR3 DNA sequence: TGTGCCAGCAGTTACTCAGGGGTACCCCGTGCTAGCACAGATACGCAGTATTTT. It translates to CASSYSGVPRASTDTQYF.

The V call is TRBV7-8, the J call TRBJ1-2; a weak D match, TRBD1 (6 bases). Germline V gene data show CDR1 as SGHVS and CDR2 as FQNEAQ. The germline V and J ends were trimmed by 5 bases and 7 bases, with 14 bases remaining between them. The CDR3 is made up of 13 amino acids. The CDR3 DNA is TGTGCCAGCAGCACCGGACAGATGGTTGGCTACACCTTC. Translation gives CASSTGQMVGYTF.

This clonotype was detected a few times. The chain employs TRBV11-2 and TRBJ2-3; a possible D gene is TRBD1 (6 bases). Trimming cost V 3 bases and J 2 bases, with 15 bases left between them. Germline V gene data show CDR1 as SGHAT and CDR2 as FQNNGV. The CDR3 consists of 16 residues. CDR3 residues: CASSLLQGSFTDTQYF. DNA for the CDR3: TGTGCCAGCAGCTTGCTTCAGGGGTCATTCACAGATACGCAGTATTTT. The full variable domain, completed using reference TRBV11-2 and TRBJ2-3, is EAGVAQSPRYKIIEKRQSVAFWCNPISGHATLYWYQQILGQGPKLLIQFQNNGVVDDSQLPKDRFSAERLKGVDSTLKIQPAKLEDSAVYLCASSLLQGSFTDTQYFGPGTRLTVL.

This chain joins TRBV7-2 and TRBJ2-3; 14 positions agree with TRBD2. This CDR3 is built from 16 residues. The junction had 5 bases not matched to a gene; V was cut back by 5 bases and J by 4 bases. CDR1 SGHTA and CDR2 FQGNSA come from the germline V gene. In DNA form, the CDR3 reads TGTGCCAGCAGCACGACTAGCGGGGGGGTGGCAGATACGCAGTATTTT. Its protein is CASSTTSGGVADTQYF. The whole variable domain, remainder taken from reference TRBV7-2 and TRBJ2-3, is GAGVSQSPSNKVTEKGKDVELRCDPISGHTALYWYRQSLGQGLEFLIYFQGNSAPDKSGLPSDRFSAERTGGSVSTLTIQRTQQEDSAVYLCASSTTSGGVADTQYFGPGTRLTVL.

DNA for the CDR3: TGTGCCATCAGTGAAGACAGGGGCACTGAAGCTTTCTTT. This translates into CAISEDRGTEAFF. The chain couples TRBV10-3 to TRBJ1-1, with 8 bases fitting TRBD1. CDR1 ENHRY and CDR2 SYGVKD come from the germline V gene. J was trimmed by 4 bases and V by 3 bases; bases with no gene match: 1. The CDR3 is 13 residues long.

The chain joins TRBV4-1 to TRBJ1-5; D might be TRBD1 (5 bases). This CDR3 comprises 16 residues. Trimming removed 3 bases from V and 2 bases from J, with 14 bases in between. Germline lookup yields CDR1 MGHRA and CDR2 YSYEKL. The CDR3 coding sequence is TGCGCCAGCAGCCATGCCGGGGGGAATGGCAATCAGCCCCAGCATTTT. Its protein is CASSHAGGNGNQPQHF.

This chain connects TRBV4-3 to TRBJ2-1; D gene uncertain. Germline CDR1 LGHNA, CDR2 YSLEER. This CDR3 spans 15 amino acids. Trimming left V 0 bases short and J 8 bases short, with 14 bases between. The DNA of the CDR3 is TGCGCCAGCAGCCAAGAGTTCGGGCAGAGCGATGAGCAGTTCTTC. This codes for CASSQEFGQSDEQFF.

This clonotype was picked up a small number of times. The chain employs TRBV5-1 and TRBJ1-4; 10 bases line up with TRBD1. The germline V gene encodes CDR1 SGHRS and CDR2 YFSETQ. V was clipped by 4 bases and J by 8 bases; unmatched bases: 8. The CDR3 spans 15 residues. The CDR3 loop is CASSPGQGGWEKLFF. The CDR3 nucleotides are TGCGCCAGCAGCCCTGGACAGGGGGGTTGGGAAAAACTGTTTTTT.

The rearrangement links TRBV4-3 to TRBJ1-1; D gene ambiguous. This CDR3 contains 13 residues. The V gene lost 8 bases and the J gene lost 2 bases, with 12 bases spanning the gap. Germline values: CDR1 LGHNA, CDR2 YSLEER. The CDR3 DNA reads as TGCGCCAGCCGGATGACACGAAACACTGAAGCTTTCTTT. Amino acids: CASRMTRNTEAFF.

The chain combines TRBV9 with TRBJ2-3; TRBD2 aligns across 10 bases. The CDR3 is 14 amino acids. With V trimmed by 1 base and J by 5 bases, 1 base remained unmatched. The V gene's germline CDR1 is SGDLS and CDR2 YYNGEE. The DNA for the CDR3 is TGTGCCAGCAGCGTACGGACTAGCGGAGATACGCAGTATTTT. Its translation: CASSVRTSGDTQYF.

Ten or more counts support this clonotype. V usage is TRBV5-1 and J usage is TRBJ1-1, with TRBD1 identical over 10 bases. Trimming at V came to 2 bases and at J to 7 bases, leaving 5 bases not matched to a gene. The germline V gene encodes CDR1 SGHRS and CDR2 YFSETQ. The CDR3 runs 14 residues. The DNA of the CDR3 is TGCGCCAGCAGCTTAACCGGGACAGGGGTTGAAGCTTTCTTT. Translated, it gives CASSLTGTGVEAFF.

This clonotype showed up many times. The rearrangement joins TRBV7-9 to TRBJ1-5; D gene uncertain. The CDR3 contains 17 residues. The ends were cut back, 5 bases at V and 0 bases at J, with 17 bases in the middle. The germline V gene has CDR1 SEHNR and CDR2 FQNEAQ (reference sequence). Here the CDR3 reads CASSTDNTRDSNQPQHF. In nucleotides, the CDR3 is TGTGCCAGCAGCACTGACAATACCAGAGATAGCAATCAGCCCCAGCATTTT.

V usage is TRBV6-2 or TRBV6-3 and J usage is TRBJ2-7; D gene ambiguous. V gave up 6 bases and J gave up 6 bases, with 9 bases separating them. CDR3 length: 11 residues. Germline V lookup: CDR1 MNHEY, CDR2 SVGEGT. As DNA, the CDR3 is TGTGCCAGCAGCCATGCTTCCGAGCAGTACTTC. It specifies CASSHASEQYF.

This clonotype was picked up many times. The rearrangement links TRBV29-1 to TRBJ1-2, with no clear D. Germline loops: CDR1 SQVTM, CDR2 ANQGSEA. Trimming left V 6 bases short and J 5 bases short, with 19 bases between. The CDR3 contains 14 residues. The CDR3: CSVPSNWEEYGYTF. DNA for the CDR3: TGCAGCGTCCCCAGCAATTGGGAGGAGTATGGCTACACCTTC.

This clonotype has a handful of counts. CDR3 sequence reads: CASSLGIANTGELFF. The CDR3 DNA reads TGTGCCAGCAGTTTAGGGATCGCGAACACCGGGGAGCTGTTTTTT. V gene TRBV12-3 or TRBV12-4 combines with J gene TRBJ2-2; D unclear. Trimming left V 1 base short and J 0 bases short, with 6 bases between. The CDR3 has 15 residues.